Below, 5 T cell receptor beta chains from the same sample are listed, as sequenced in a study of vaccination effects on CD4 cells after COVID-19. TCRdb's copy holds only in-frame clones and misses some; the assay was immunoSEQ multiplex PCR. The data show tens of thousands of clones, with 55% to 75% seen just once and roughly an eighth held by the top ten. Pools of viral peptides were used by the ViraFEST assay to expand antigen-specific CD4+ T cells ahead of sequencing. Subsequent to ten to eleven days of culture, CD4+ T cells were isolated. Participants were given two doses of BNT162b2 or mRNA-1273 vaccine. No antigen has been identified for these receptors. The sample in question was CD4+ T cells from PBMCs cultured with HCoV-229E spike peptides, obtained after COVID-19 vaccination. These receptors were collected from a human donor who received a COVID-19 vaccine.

The CDR3 DNA reads TGTGCCTGGTCAGGGGGCGCAAAGACCCAGTACTTC. Protein sequence: CAWSGGAKTQYF. The chain is built from TRBV30 and TRBJ2-5; 8 bases fit TRBD1. Germline CDR1 is GTSNPN and CDR2 is SVGIG (reference sequence). The J segment lost 6 bases and the V segment lost 5 bases, leaving 5 bases of the junction unmatched. The CDR3 consists of 12 residues.

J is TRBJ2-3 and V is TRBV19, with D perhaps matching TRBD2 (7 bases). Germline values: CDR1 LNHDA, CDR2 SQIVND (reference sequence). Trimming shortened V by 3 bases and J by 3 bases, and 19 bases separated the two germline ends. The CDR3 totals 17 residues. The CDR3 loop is CASSISPGGGGTDTQYF. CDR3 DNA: TGTGCCAGTAGTATTTCCCCAGGAGGGGGAGGGACAGATACGCAGTATTTT.

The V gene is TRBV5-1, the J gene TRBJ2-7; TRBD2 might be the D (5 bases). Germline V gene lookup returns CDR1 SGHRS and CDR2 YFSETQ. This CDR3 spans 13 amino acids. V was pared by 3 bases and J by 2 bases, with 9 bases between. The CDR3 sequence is CASSYPGTYEQYF. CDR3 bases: TGCGCCAGCAGCTACCCGGGGACCTACGAGCAGTACTTC.

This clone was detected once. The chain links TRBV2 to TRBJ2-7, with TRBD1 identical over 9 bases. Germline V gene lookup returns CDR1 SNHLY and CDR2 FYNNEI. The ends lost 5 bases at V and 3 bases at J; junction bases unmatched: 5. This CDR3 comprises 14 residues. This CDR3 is CASSRDRVNYEQYF. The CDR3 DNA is TGTGCCAGCAGTCGGGACAGGGTCAACTACGAGCAGTACTTC.

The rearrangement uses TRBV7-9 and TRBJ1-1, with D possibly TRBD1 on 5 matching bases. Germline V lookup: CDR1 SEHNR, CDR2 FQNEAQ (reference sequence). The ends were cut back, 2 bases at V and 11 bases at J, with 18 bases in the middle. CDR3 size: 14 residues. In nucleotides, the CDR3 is TGTGCCAGCAGCTTAAATTACGGGGACCCAGGGGCTTTCTTT. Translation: CASSLNYGDPGAFF.